This T cell receptor beta chain was observed in a study of blood T cell repertoires in COVID-19. Overall study: Sites across the United States, Italy and Spain contributed samples from acute and convalescent COVID-19. T cells, B-cell-depleted T cells, or PBMCs provided the cDNA or gDNA that served as material.

In germline, CDR1 is SGHTA, CDR2 FQGNSA. V shed 5 bases and J 5 bases; nucleotides not matched to a gene: 3. The CDR3 runs 13 residues. As handled by the study authors: By means of reference gene primer amplification, nucleated cell counts were estimated. The data were produced by immunoSEQ multiplex PCR, yet TCRdb's version contains in-frame clones alone and is incomplete. That table supplies the V and J calls and clone size; D and trimming were determined from the DNA. The top ten hold roughly 13% of the sample, which has more than 60,000 clones, 82% seen once. Sequencing input: peripheral blood. This sequence was found in a woman older than 75 with acute or convalescent COVID-19. J is TRBJ2-1 and V is TRBV7-2; 7 bases line up with TRBD2. CDR3 coding DNA: TGTGCCAGCAGCCTAGGGACTAACAATGAGCAGTTCTTC. Its translation is CASSLGTNNEQFF.